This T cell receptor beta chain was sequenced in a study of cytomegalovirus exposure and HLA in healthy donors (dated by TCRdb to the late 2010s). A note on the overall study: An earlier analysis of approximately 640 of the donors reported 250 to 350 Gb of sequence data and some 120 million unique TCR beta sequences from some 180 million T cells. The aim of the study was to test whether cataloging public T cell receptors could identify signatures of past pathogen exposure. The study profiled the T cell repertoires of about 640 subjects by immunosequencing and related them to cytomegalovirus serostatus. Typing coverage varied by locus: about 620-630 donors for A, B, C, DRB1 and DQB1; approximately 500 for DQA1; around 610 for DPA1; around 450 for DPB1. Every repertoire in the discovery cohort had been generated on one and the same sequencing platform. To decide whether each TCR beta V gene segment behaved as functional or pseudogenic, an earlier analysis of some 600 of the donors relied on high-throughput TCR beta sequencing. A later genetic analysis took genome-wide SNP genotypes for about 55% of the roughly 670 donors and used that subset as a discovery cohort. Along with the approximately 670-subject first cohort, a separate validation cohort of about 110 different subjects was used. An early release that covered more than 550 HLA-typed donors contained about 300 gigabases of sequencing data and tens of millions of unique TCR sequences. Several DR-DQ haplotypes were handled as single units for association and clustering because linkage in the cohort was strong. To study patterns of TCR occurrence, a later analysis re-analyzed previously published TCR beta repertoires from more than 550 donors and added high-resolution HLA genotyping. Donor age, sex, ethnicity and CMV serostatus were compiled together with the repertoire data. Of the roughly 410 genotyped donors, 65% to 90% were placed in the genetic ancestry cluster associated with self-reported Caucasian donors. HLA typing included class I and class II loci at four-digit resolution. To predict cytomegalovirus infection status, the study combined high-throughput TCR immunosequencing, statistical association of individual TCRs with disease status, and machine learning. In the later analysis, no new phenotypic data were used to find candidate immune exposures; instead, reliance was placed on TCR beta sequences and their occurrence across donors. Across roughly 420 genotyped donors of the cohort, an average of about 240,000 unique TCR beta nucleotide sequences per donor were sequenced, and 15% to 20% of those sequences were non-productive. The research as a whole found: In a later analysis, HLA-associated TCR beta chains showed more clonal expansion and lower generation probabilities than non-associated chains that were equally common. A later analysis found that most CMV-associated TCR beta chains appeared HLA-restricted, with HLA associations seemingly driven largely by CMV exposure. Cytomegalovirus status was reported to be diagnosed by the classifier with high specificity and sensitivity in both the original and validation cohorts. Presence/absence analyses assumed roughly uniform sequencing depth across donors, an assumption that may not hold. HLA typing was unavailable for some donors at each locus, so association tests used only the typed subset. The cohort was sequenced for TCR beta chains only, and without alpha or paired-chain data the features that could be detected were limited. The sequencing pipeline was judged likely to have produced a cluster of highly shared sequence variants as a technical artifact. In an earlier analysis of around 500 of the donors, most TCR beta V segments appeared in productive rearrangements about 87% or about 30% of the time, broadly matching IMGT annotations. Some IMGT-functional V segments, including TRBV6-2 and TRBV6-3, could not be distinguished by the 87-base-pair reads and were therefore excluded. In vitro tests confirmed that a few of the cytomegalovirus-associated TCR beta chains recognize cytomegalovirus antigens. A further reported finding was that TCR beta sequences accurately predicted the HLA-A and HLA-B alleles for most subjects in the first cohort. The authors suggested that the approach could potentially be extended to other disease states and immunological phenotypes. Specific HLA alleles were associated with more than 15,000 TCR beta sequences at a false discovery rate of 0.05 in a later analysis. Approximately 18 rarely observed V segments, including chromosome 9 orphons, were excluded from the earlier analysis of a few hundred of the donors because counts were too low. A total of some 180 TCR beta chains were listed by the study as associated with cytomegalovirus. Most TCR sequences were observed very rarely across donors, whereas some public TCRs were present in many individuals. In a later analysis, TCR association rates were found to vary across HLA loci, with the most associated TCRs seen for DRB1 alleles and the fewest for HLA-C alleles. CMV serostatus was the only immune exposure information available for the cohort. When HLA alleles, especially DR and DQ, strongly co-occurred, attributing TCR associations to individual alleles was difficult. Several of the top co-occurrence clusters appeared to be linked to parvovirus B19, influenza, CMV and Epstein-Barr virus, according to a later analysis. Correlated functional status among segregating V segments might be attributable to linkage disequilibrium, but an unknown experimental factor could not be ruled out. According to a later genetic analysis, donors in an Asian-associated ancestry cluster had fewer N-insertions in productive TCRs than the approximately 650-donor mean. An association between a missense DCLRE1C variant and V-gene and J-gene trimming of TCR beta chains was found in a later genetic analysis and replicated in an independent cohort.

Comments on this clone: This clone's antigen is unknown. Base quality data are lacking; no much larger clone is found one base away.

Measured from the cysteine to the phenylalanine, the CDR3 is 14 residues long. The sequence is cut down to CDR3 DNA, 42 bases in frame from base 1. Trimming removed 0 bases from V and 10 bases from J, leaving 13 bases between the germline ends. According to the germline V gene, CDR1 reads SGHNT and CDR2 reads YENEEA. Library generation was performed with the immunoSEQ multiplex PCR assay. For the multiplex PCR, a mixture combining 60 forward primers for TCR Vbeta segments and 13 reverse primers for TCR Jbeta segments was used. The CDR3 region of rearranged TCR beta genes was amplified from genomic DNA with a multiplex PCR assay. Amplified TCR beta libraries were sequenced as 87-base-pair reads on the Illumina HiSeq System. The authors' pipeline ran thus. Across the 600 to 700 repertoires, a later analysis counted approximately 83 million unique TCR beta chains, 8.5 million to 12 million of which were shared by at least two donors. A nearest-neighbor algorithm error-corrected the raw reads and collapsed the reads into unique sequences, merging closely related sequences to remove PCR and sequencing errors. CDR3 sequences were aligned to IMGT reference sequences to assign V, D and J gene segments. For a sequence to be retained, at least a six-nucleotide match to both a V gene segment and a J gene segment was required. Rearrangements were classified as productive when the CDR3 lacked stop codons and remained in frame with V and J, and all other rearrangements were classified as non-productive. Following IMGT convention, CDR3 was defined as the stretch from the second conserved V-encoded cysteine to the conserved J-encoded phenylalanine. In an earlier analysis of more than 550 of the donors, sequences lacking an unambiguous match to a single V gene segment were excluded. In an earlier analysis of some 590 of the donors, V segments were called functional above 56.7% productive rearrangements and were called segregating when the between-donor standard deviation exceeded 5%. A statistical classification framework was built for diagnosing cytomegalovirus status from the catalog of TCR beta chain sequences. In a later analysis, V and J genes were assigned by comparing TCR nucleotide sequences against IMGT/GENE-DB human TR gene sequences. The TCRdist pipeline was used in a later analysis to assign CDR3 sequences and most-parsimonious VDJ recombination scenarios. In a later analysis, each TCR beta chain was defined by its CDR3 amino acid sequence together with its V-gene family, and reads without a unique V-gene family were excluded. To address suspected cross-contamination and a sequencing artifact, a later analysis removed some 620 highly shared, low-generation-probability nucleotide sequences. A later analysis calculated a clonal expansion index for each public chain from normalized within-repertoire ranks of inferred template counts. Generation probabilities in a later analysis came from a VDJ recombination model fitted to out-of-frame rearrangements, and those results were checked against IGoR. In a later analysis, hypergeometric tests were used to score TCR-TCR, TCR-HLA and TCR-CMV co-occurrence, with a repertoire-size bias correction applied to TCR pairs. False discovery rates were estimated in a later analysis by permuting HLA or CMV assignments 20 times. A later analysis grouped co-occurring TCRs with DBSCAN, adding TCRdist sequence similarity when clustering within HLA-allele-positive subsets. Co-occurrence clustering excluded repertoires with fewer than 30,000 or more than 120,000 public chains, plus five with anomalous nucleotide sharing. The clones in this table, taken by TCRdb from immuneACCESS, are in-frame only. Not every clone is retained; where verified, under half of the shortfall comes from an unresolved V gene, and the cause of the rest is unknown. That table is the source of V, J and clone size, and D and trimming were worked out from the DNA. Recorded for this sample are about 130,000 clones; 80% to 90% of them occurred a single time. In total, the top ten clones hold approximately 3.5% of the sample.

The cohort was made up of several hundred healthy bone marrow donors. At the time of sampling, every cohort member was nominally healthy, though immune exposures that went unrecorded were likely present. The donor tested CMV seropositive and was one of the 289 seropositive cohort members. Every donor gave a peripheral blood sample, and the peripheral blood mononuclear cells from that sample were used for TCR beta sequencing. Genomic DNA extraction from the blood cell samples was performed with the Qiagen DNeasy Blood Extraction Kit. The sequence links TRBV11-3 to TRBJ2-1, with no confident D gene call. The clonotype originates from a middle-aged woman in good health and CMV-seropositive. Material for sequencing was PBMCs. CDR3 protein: CASSLESPPREQFF. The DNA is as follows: TGTGCCAGCAGCTTAGAATCCCCGCCCAGGGAGCAGTTCTTC.